The rows below give T cell receptor beta chains drawn from one sample of a study of blood T cell repertoires in COVID-19. Assay: immunoSEQ multiplex PCR; the TCRdb copy retains only in-frame clones and omits some. The table shows 190,000 or so clones, with approximately 90% occurring only once. Sequencing used PBMCs or T cells enriched from blood (not recorded which). The receptor source for this set is a woman in her 30s who had recovered from COVID-19. CDR3s include the opening cysteine and the closing phenylalanine or tryptophan. Fields, in order: V gene, CDR3 protein.

V: TRBV13
CDR3: CASSLGGSGNQPQHF

V: TRBV19
CDR3: CASSMDSYYTEAFF

V: TRBV7-2
CDR3: CASSLYLRDTEAFF

V: TRBV5-5
CDR3: CASSLPRGPQYF

V: TRBV18
CDR3: CASSPLEREGYGYTF

V: TRBV27
CDR3: CASSTPGQATEAFF

V: TRBV19
CDR3: CASSTGLAGPYNEQFF

V: TRBV12-5
CDR3: CASGLSLPRYEQYF

V: TRBV19
CDR3: CASSSAQVGNQPQHF

V: TRBV19
CDR3: CASGTGWDEQFF

V: TRBV11-2
CDR3: CASSLRGQGGGSEAFF

V: TRBV5-1
CDR3: CASSLHSGEETQYF

V: TRBV7-3
CDR3: CASSRGLAGTDTQYF

V: TRBV1
CDR3: CTSSHDQGAIGNQPQHF

V: TRBV30
CDR3: CAWSALEFTNEKLFF

V: TRBV19
CDR3: CASQESSGGLQETQYF

V: TRBV5-8
CDR3: CASLSRGADTQYF

V: TRBV11-2
CDR3: CASSLFGSRYEQYF

V: TRBV7-2
CDR3: CASSSQGYGYTF

V: TRBV29-1
CDR3: CSAPAGQGAPYNEQFF

V: TRBV2
CDR3: CASRRVGSQETQYF

V: TRBV4-1
CDR3: CASSQDDRYTEAFF

V: TRBV2
CDR3: CATRQGMNTEAFF

V: TRBV5-4
CDR3: CASSLPLSGGGEQYF

V: TRBV5-1
CDR3: CASSLAELTGELFF

V: TRBV19
CDR3: CASRGTMNTEAFF

V: TRBV7-2
CDR3: CASSSKGQGIFSNQPQHF

V: TRBV7-3
CDR3: CASSFDMNTEAFF

V: TRBV18
CDR3: CASSPPGLAGGLNHNEQFF

V: TRBV10-3
CDR3: CAILDAGNYEQYF

V: TRBV6-2/TRBV6-3
CDR3: CASSLDGTYEQYF

V: TRBV5-1
CDR3: CASSSTGTGEGADTQYF

V: TRBV29-1
CDR3: CSVSETGGHTEAFF

V: TRBV28
CDR3: CASSQGTGVTEAFF

V: TRBV29-1
CDR3: CSVERTGTGYTF

V: TRBV12-5
CDR3: CASGLADSGRGRTEAFF

V: TRBV2
CDR3: CASSDGSSGNTIYF

V: TRBV6-1
CDR3: CASSEIQGEDYGYTF